A selection of T cell receptor beta chains follows, all from one sample in a study of cytomegalovirus exposure and HLA in healthy donors. Measured with immunoSEQ multiplex PCR; TCRdb has only the in-frame clones, and not every one. The sample shows approximately 170,000 clones, approximately 65% of them seen only once. Sequenced material: PBMCs. These TCRs come from a man aged 35-49 years in good health and CMV-seronegative. The CDR3 runs from the conserved cysteine through the conserved F or W. A D gene is named only where the DNA matches it firmly. Only some rows state a clone size, as once, few, many or a class for expanded clones.

14,TRBV7-2,.,.,TRBJ2-4,CASSLSGRVNIQYF,TGTGCCAGCAGCTTAAGTGGCCGTGTAAACATTCAGTACTTC
12,TRBV29-1,.,.,TRBJ2-7,CSVADTYYEQYF,TGCAGCGTTGCGGACACCTACTACGAGCAGTACTTC
11,TRBV20-1,.,.,TRBJ1-2,CSTSGVYGYTF,TGCAGTACCTCGGGGGTTTATGGCTACACCTTC
14,TRBV5-1,.,.,TRBJ1-1,CASCLSEGQPEAFF,TGCGCCAGCTGCTTGAGTGAGGGTCAGCCTGAAGCTTTCTTT
17,TRBV4-2,once,.,TRBJ2-6,CASSLGPGVPGANVLTF,TGTGCCAGCAGCCTCGGACCGGGAGTCCCTGGGGCCAACGTCCTGACTTTC
14,TRBV30,.,.,TRBJ1-5,CAWSGAGDAQPQHF,TGTGCCTGGAGTGGGGCAGGGGACGCCCAGCCCCAGCATTTT
14,TRBV10-3,.,TRBD1,TRBJ1-6,CAISQTGVDSPLHF,TGTGCCATCAGCCAGACAGGGGTGGATTCACCCCTCCACTTT
18,TRBV18,.,.,TRBJ2-6,CASSPILQVRSGANVLTF,TGTGCCAGCTCACCAATTCTACAGGTGCGCTCTGGGGCCAACGTCCTGACTTTC
14,TRBV11-2,.,.,TRBJ2-7,CASSFGRGSDEQYF,TGTGCCAGCAGCTTTGGTAGGGGGTCCGACGAGCAGTACTTC
15,TRBV27,.,.,TRBJ2-1,CASSLSGGPYNEQFF,TGTGCCAGCAGTTTATCTGGGGGCCCCTACAATGAGCAGTTCTTC
14,TRBV6-5,.,TRBD1,TRBJ1-4,CASSPTGEEEKLFF,TGTGCCAGCAGCCCGACAGGGGAGGAAGAAAAACTGTTTTTT
15,TRBV5-4,.,.,TRBJ2-2,CASSLAQGGTGELFF,TGTGCCAGCAGCTTAGCACAGGGGGGGACCGGGGAGCTGTTTTTT
15,TRBV29-1,.,.,TRBJ2-2,CSVLVRDKNTGELFF,TGCAGCGTCCTAGTCCGGGACAAAAACACCGGGGAGCTGTTTTTT
14,TRBV7-8,few,.,TRBJ1-4,CATSDWDFNEKLFF,TGTGCCACCTCAGACTGGGACTTTAATGAAAAACTGTTTTTT
14,TRBV6-5,few,TRBD2,TRBJ2-1,CASTYRGLVNEQFF,TGTGCCAGCACCTACCGAGGACTAGTCAATGAGCAGTTCTTC
17,TRBV18,.,TRBD1,TRBJ1-5,CASSPGQGWGSNQPQHF,TGTGCCAGCTCACCGGGACAGGGATGGGGGAGCAATCAGCCCCAGCATTTT
14,TRBV2,once,.,TRBJ2-5,CASSEDGRGETQYF,TGTGCCAGCAGTGAAGACGGGAGAGGAGAGACCCAGTACTTC
15,TRBV5-4,.,.,TRBJ2-3,CASSRDISSTDTQYF,TGTGCCAGCAGCAGGGACATTTCTAGCACAGATACGCAGTATTTT
14,TRBV2,.,TRBD2,TRBJ2-3,CASTMAGGTDTQYF,TGTGCCAGCACAATGGCGGGGGGCACAGATACGCAGTATTTT
13,TRBV11-1,.,.,TRBJ2-7,CASSVSTSYEQYF,TGTGCCTCTTCCGTTAGTACTTCCTACGAGCAGTACTTC
15,TRBV7-6,.,.,TRBJ2-3,CASSSPTSFSDTQYF,TGTGCCAGCAGCTCGCCGACTAGTTTTTCAGATACGCAGTATTTT
15,TRBV30,.,.,TRBJ2-5,CAWSAPSAGPETQYF,TGTGCCTGGAGTGCCCCCTCCGCGGGACCGGAGACCCAGTACTTC
17,TRBV15,.,.,TRBJ2-1,CATSRRSNRAKANEQFF,TGTGCCACCAGCCGGAGATCGAACAGGGCTAAGGCCAATGAGCAGTTCTTC
13,TRBV14,.,.,TRBJ2-1,CASSQGDYNEQFF,TGTGCCAGCAGCCAAGGAGACTACAATGAGCAGTTCTTC
11,TRBV6-1,once,.,TRBJ2-3,CASRGGDTQYF,TGTGCCAGCAGAGGGGGAGATACGCAGTATTTT
15,TRBV27,.,.,TRBJ2-3,CASSLRDTAADTQYF,TGTGCCAGCAGTCTCCGGGACACAGCAGCAGATACGCAGTATTTT
13,TRBV19,few,.,TRBJ1-5,CASSQIGSQPQHF,TGTGCCAGTAGCCAAATTGGGAGTCAGCCCCAGCATTTT
20,TRBV9,.,.,TRBJ1-2,CASSVNPDPAGRLANYGYTF,TGTGCCAGCAGCGTAAATCCCGACCCAGCGGGGAGGCTTGCTAACTATGGCTACACCTTC
15,TRBV9,.,TRBD2,TRBJ2-7,CASSVGLDPTYEQYF,TGTGCCAGCAGCGTCGGACTAGATCCGACCTACGAGCAGTACTTC
15,TRBV7-7,.,TRBD2,TRBJ2-5,CASSFGTSGGETQYF,TGTGCTAGCAGCTTCGGTACTAGCGGGGGGGAGACCCAGTACTTC
15,TRBV2,.,.,TRBJ2-1,CASSSDGQPYNEQFF,TGTGCCAGCAGTAGCGATGGACAGCCCTACAATGAGCAGTTCTTC